Each of the 30 T cell receptor beta chains below was sequenced from the same sample in a study of post-analysis software for immune sequencing data. Study-level results: Controls showed lower frequencies than patients for five TRBV segments, and TRBV5-6, TRBV5-1 and TRBV20-1 were among these.

Their specific antigens are unknown. Tagging with unique molecular identifiers was a feature of the TCR beta cDNA libraries. From the PCR reads, TCRdb called clonotypes with MiXCR, one entry per CDR3 protein. Of around 500,000 distinct CDR3 sequences listed, approximately 31% are singletons. The sequencing input was blood. Receptors were obtained from a girl younger than 18 with multiple sclerosis.

DNA of the CDR3: TGTGCCAGCAGTTTTTTCAGTGAAGAGACCCAGTACTTC. Its translation: CASSFFSEETQYF. J is TRBJ2-7 and V is TRBV12-3 or TRBV12-4; D not certain. The DNA matches TRBJ2-5 better at its end, which makes the J call doubtful. The CDR3 totals 13 residues.

This clonotype was seen just once. The chain recombines TRBV12-3 or TRBV12-4 with TRBJ1-5; D gene uncertain. The CDR3 is 13 amino acids. V dropped 1 base and J dropped 9 bases, with 10 bases sitting between them. Written as DNA, the CDR3 is TGTGCCAGCAGTTTAGACGGGGTTCGGCCCCAGCATTTT. This codes for CASSLDGVRPQHF.

This clonotype has a handful of counts. The chain combines TRBV19 with TRBJ2-5, with D perhaps matching TRBD2 (6 bases). Trimming stripped 5 bases from V and 4 bases from J, with 8 bases between. CDR1 LNHDA and CDR2 SQIVND come from the germline V gene (reference sequence). CDR3 length: 12 amino acids. CDR3 coding DNA: TGTGCCAGTAGTGCGGGGAGAGAGACCCAGTACTTC. Amino acids: CASSAGRETQYF.

V and J are TRBV18 and TRBJ1-1; TRBD1 aligns across 9 bases. Germline CDR1 and CDR2: KGHSH and LQKENI. The CDR3 sequence is 15 residues long. V lost 4 bases, J lost 3 bases, and 6 bases stayed unmatched. CDR3 region: CASSRTRDRDTEAFF. The CDR3 DNA reads TGTGCCAGCTCACGGACCCGGGACAGGGACACTGAAGCTTTCTTT.

Concerning this clonotype: The conserved final phenylalanine or tryptophan is absent from the CDR3, which likely points to a read error. Because the CDR3's place on the DNA is in doubt, the DNA is left out and the CDR3 is given as listed by TCRdb. The rearrangement links TRBV5-1 to TRBJ2-5; the table names TRBD1, a call not compared with the DNA. The germline V gene encodes CDR1 SGHRS and CDR2 YFSETQ. Inclusive of both ends, the CDR3 amounts to 14 amino acids. The CDR3 loop is CASSRRDGQETPYV.

As for this clonotype: The junction shows a germline mismatch at one end, possibly a read error. The gene calls are TRBV5-6 and TRBJ1-4; no firm D call. The CDR3 spans 17 residues. CDR1 SGHDT and CDR2 YYEEEE come from the germline V gene. The CDR3 region is CASSFGEGLATNEKRFF. The CDR3 coding sequence is TGTGCTAGCAGCTTCGGTGAAGGACTAGCAACTAATGAAAAACGGTTTTTT.

The chain uses TRBV7-9 and TRBJ1-4; TRBD1 matches at 9 bases. V lost 5 bases to trimming and J lost 6 bases; unmatched junction nucleotides: 7. The CDR3 runs to 15 residues. Germline CDR1 SEHNR, CDR2 FQNEAQ (reference sequence). In DNA form, the CDR3 reads TGTGCCAGCAGCCCGACAGGGGGGAGAGATGAAAAACTGTTTTTT. Translated: CASSPTGGRDEKLFF.

The V call is TRBV5-1, the J call TRBJ2-3; 7 nucleotides align to TRBD2. With 3 bases clipped from V and 2 bases from J, the junction kept 9 bases outside the gene matches. The CDR3 covers 16 residues. CDR1 and CDR2 from the germline V gene are SGHRS and YFSETQ. DNA for the CDR3: TGCGCCAGCAGCTCGAGGACTAGTTCTAACACAGATACGCAGTATTTT. Protein: CASSSRTSSNTDTQYF.

This clonotype was observed a handful of times. V gene TRBV20-1 combines with J gene TRBJ1-2, with unresolved D. This CDR3 has 13 residues. Trimming stripped 3 bases from V and 4 bases from J, with 12 bases between. Germline CDR1 reads DFQATT; CDR2 reads SNEGSKA (reference sequence). CDR3 coding DNA: TGCAGTGCTAGCGATACCCGGATCTATGGCTACACCTTC. It codes for CSASDTRIYGYTF.

The V call is TRBV4-2, the J call TRBJ2-7, with unresolved D. CDR3 size: 15 residues. Per the germline V gene, CDR1 is LGHNA and CDR2 is YNFKEQ. V was trimmed by 0 bases and J by 3 bases, leaving 12 bases between them. The CDR3 nucleotides are TGTGCCAGCAGCCAAGATTGGAACCTATACTACGAGCAGTACTTC. This encodes CASSQDWNLYYEQYF.

This clonotype was seen just once. The junction departs from the called germline gene at one end, perhaps through a read error. The V call is TRBV6-7, the J call TRBJ2-7; D is uncertain. TRBV6-7 is an open reading frame whose function is uncertain. This CDR3 is built from 13 residues. The CDR3 DNA reads as TGTGCCGGCAGAAGTCGCAGATTCTACGAGCAGTACTTC. Translating gives CAGRSRRFYEQYF.

The chain combines TRBV27 with TRBJ2-5; TRBD2 matches 12 bases. The DNA matches TRBJ2-7 better at its end, which makes the J call doubtful. Germline CDR1 is MNHEY and CDR2 is SMNVEV (reference sequence). This CDR3 contains 16 residues. This CDR3 reads CASSLSTSGSPYEQYF. CDR3 DNA: TGTGCCAGCAGTTTATCGACTAGCGGGAGTCCCTACGAGCAGTACTTC.

Of note for this clonotype: Possible read error: a much larger clone is one base away. The CDR3 loop reads CSGLGHTDTQYF. The DNA for the CDR3 is TGCAGCGGACTAGGGCACACAGATACGCAGTATTTT. The chain recombines TRBV29-1 with TRBJ2-3, with D possibly TRBD2 on 6 matching bases. The V and J ends lost 7 bases and 2 bases respectively, with 10 bases between them. This CDR3 region has 12 residues. CDR1 and CDR2 from the germline V gene are SQVTM and ANQGSEA.

This chain links TRBV7-9 with TRBJ2-3; 8 positions agree with TRBD2. With V trimmed by 2 bases and J by 5 bases, 6 bases remained unmatched. The CDR3 length is 15 residues. Germline-derived CDR1 and CDR2 are SEHNR and FQNEAQ (reference sequence). CDR3 protein: CASSLREGYGDTQYF. The CDR3 DNA is TGTGCCAGCAGCTTACGGGAGGGGTATGGAGATACGCAGTATTTT.

The gene calls are TRBV28 and TRBJ2-3; TRBD1 matches at 9 bases. The CDR3 covers 16 residues. V lost 5 bases, J lost 2 bases, and 8 bases stayed unmatched. Germline lookup yields CDR1 MDHEN and CDR2 SYDVKM. The CDR3 sequence is CASSQGQGWVTDTQYF. The CDR3 region has the DNA TGTGCCAGCAGTCAAGGACAGGGGTGGGTCACAGATACGCAGTATTTT.

This clonotype was counted at least ten times. The rearrangement uses TRBV29-1 and TRBJ2-3, with D uncertain. The germline V gene encodes CDR1 SQVTM and CDR2 ANQGSEA. The ends were cut back, 2 bases at V and 4 bases at J, with 13 bases in the middle. This CDR3 is 14 amino acids long. CDR3 bases: TGCAGCGTTGAATTGGGAACGGACCCAGATACGCAGTATTTT. This sequence encodes CSVELGTDPDTQYF.

This clonotype appeared a few times. This chain connects TRBV9 to TRBJ1-2; 7 bases line up with TRBD1. The V gene's germline CDR1 is SGDLS and CDR2 YYNGEE. The CDR3 extends over 14 amino acids. The J segment lost 2 bases and the V segment lost 0 bases, leaving 1 base of the junction unmatched. The CDR3 region is CASSVGDSNYGYTF. The CDR3 nucleotides are TGTGCCAGCAGCGTAGGGGACAGCAACTATGGCTACACCTTC.

This clonotype showed up just a few times. The chain carries TRBV12-3 or TRBV12-4 and TRBJ2-5; 8 nucleotides match TRBD1. Trimming removed 5 bases from V and 5 bases from J; junction bases left unmatched: 4. The CDR3 spans 13 residues. The chain's CDR3 is CASSIDRGETQYF. The CDR3 DNA reads TGTGCCAGCAGTATCGACAGGGGTGAGACCCAGTACTTC.

In regard to this clonotype: The germline gene is not matched at one end of the junction; a read error may be the cause. The chain's CDR3 is CASSFRSTEEAQYF. In DNA form, the CDR3 reads TGTGCCAGCAGCTTTCGGTCCACAGAAGAGGCCCAGTACTTC. The rearrangement uses TRBV13 and TRBJ2-5, with no clear D. The CDR3 runs to 14 residues. CDR1 is PRHDT and CDR2 is FYEKMQ in the germline V gene (reference sequence). Looking up the rest from reference TRBV13 and TRBJ2-5 gives the full variable domain: AAGVIQSPRHLIKEKRETATLKCYPIPRHDTVYWYQQGPGQDPQFLISFYEKMQSDKGSIPDRFSAQQFSDYHSELNMSSLELGDSALYFCASSFRSTEEAQYFGPGTRLLVL.

This clonotype has more than one count but fewer than ten. The rearrangement uses TRBV4-1 and TRBJ2-5, with 9 bases matching TRBD2. Germline V gene lookup returns CDR1 MGHRA and CDR2 YSYEKL. The V and J ends lost 0 bases and 5 bases, in that order; junction bases with no gene match: 13. This CDR3 has 18 residues. The CDR3 DNA follows: TGCGCCAGCAGCCAAGATCATAGTAGCGGGGGCCTGTGGGAGACCCAGTACTTC. It specifies CASSQDHSSGGLWETQYF.

The rearrangement joins TRBV28 to TRBJ1-5; 7 nucleotides line up with TRBD1. The length of the CDR3 is 14 residues. Germline V gene data show CDR1 as MDHEN and CDR2 as SYDVKM. Losses at the gene ends were 6 bases for V and 10 bases for J; bases not matched to a gene: 12. CDR3 sequence: CASRLDRDDRPQHF. CDR3 in DNA: TGTGCCAGCAGGCTAGACAGGGACGATCGTCCCCAGCATTTT.

This chain connects TRBV27 to TRBJ1-2; 9 bases fit TRBD1. The CDR3 consists of 13 residues. Unmatched junction bases numbered 6, after V lost 6 bases and J lost 7 bases. Germline V lookup: CDR1 MNHEY, CDR2 SMNVEV (reference sequence). The DNA of the CDR3 is TGTGCCAGCAGCCCCACAGGGGGCTCTGGCTACACCTTC. Amino acid sequence: CASSPTGGSGYTF.

The rearrangement uses TRBV7-9 and TRBJ1-1; 11 bases agree with TRBD1. The CDR3 runs 14 residues. The junction had 5 bases not matched to a gene; V was cut back by 5 bases and J by 6 bases. Germline CDR1 reads SEHNR; CDR2 reads FQNEAQ (reference sequence). The CDR3 DNA follows: TGTGCCAGCAGCCTCCGGGACAGGGGGGCTGAAGCTTTCTTT. Protein sequence: CASSLRDRGAEAFF.

This clonotype was seen a handful of times. The chain links TRBV14 to TRBJ1-4, with D perhaps matching TRBD1 (6 bases). Germline loops: CDR1 SGHDN, CDR2 FVKESK. The CDR3 is 13 amino acids. Trimming cost V 7 bases and J 8 bases, with 14 bases left between them. The CDR3 protein is CASKGTWEEKLFF. The CDR3 DNA reads as TGTGCCAGCAAAGGGACATGGGAGGAAAAACTGTTTTTT.

The chain is built from TRBV12-3 or TRBV12-4 and TRBJ2-2; D uncertain. V was pared by 5 bases and J by 4 bases, with 23 bases between. The CDR3 consists of 18 residues. The CDR3 DNA is TGTGCCAGCAGTCCCCGGACCCATCAAAATCTCGCCACCGGGGAGCTGTTTTTT. It codes for CASSPRTHQNLATGELFF.

This clonotype was detected a few times. The V and J genes are TRBV7-6 and TRBJ1-2, with a tentative D call TRBD1 (5 bases). The CDR3 extends over 13 amino acids. Deletions cut 3 bases from V and 6 bases from J, with 11 bases between. The germline V gene encodes CDR1 SGHVS and CDR2 FNYEAQ. The CDR3 bases are TGTGCCAGCAGCTTGGGGCGTTGGGATGGCTACACCTTC. Protein: CASSLGRWDGYTF.

The CDR3 region has the DNA TGTGCCAGCAGGGACATACTGGACAGTCAAGAGACCCAGTACTTC. Protein: CASRDILDSQETQYF. The J gene is TRBJ2-5, the V gene TRBV2, with D possibly TRBD1 on 6 matching bases. V was clipped by 6 bases and J by 2 bases, with 16 bases between them. CDR1 and CDR2 from the germline V gene are SNHLY and FYNNEI. The CDR3 has 15 residues.

The chain couples TRBV6-6 to TRBJ2-3; 7 nucleotides line up with TRBD1. The length of the CDR3 is 15 residues. CDR1 MNHNY and CDR2 SVGAGI come from the germline V gene (reference sequence). The V and J ends lost 6 bases and 3 bases, in that order; junction bases with no gene match: 9. The CDR3: CASRLSRGFTDTQYF. CDR3 sequence (DNA): TGTGCCAGCAGATTAAGCAGGGGGTTTACAGATACGCAGTATTTT.

This clonotype was recorded a few times. The CDR3 DNA reads TGTGCCAGCAGCTTCTCAGCGGGGGACGAGCAGTACTTC. Protein product: CASSFSAGDEQYF. The chain uses TRBV7-6 and TRBJ2-7, with 8 bases matching TRBD2. CDR1 SGHVS and CDR2 FNYEAQ come from the germline V gene. The CDR3 length is 13 residues. Trimming removed 3 bases from V and 5 bases from J; junction bases left unmatched: 3.

This clonotype was counted between two and nine times. The chain links TRBV29-1 to TRBJ1-2; 9 bases map to TRBD1. The V segment lost 4 bases and the J segment 8 bases; nucleotides outside the gene matches: 8. Germline loops: CDR1 SQVTM, CDR2 ANQGSEA. CDR3 length: 13 residues. Here the CDR3 reads CSVVVPGQGGYTF. The DNA of the CDR3 is TGCAGCGTTGTAGTCCCGGGACAGGGAGGCTACACCTTC. The complete variable domain, with remaining parts taken from reference TRBV29-1 and TRBJ1-2, reads SAVISQKPSRDICQRGTSLTIQCQVDSQVTMMFWYRQQPGQSLTLIATANQGSEATYESGFVIDKFPISRPNLTFSTLTVSNMSPEDSSIYLCSVVVPGQGGYTFGSGTRLTVV.